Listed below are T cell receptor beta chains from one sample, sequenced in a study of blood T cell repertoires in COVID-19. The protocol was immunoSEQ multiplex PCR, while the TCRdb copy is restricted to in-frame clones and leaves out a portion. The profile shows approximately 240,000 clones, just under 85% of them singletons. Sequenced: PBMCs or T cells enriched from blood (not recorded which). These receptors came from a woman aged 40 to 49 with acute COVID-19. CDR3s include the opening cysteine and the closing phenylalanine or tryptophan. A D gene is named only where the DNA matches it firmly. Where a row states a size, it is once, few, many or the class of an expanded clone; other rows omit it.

CDR3aa: CASSGAGGPINEQFF
CDR3nt: TGCGCCAGCAGCGGAGCGGGGGGGCCCATCAATGAGCAGTTCTTC
len: 15
j_gene: TRBJ2-1
v_gene: TRBV5-1
abundance: few
d_gene: TRBD2

CDR3aa: CASSRSLGKDNEQFF
CDR3nt: TGTGCCAGCAGTAGATCGTTGGGCAAGGACAATGAGCAGTTCTTC
len: 15
j_gene: TRBJ2-1
v_gene: TRBV6-5
abundance: NA
d_gene: NA

CDR3aa: CASSLRATGTDYGYTF
CDR3nt: TGTGCCAGCAGTTTGAGGGCCACAGGGACGGACTATGGCTACACCTTC
len: 16
j_gene: TRBJ1-2
v_gene: TRBV5-6
abundance: NA
d_gene: NA

CDR3aa: CASSYTKQDYMNTEAFF
CDR3nt: TGTGCCAGCAGTTACACAAAACAGGACTACATGAACACTGAAGCTTTCTTT
len: 17
j_gene: TRBJ1-1
v_gene: TRBV6-2/TRBV6-3
abundance: NA
d_gene: NA

CDR3aa: CASSAVGTEAFF
CDR3nt: TGTGCCAGCAGTGCCGTAGGGACAGAAGCTTTCTTT
len: 12
j_gene: TRBJ1-1
v_gene: TRBV2
abundance: NA
d_gene: NA

CDR3aa: CASSFRQGSYEQYF
CDR3nt: TGTGCCAGCAGCTTCCGACAGGGCAGCTACGAGCAGTACTTC
len: 14
j_gene: TRBJ2-7
v_gene: TRBV7-8
abundance: NA
d_gene: TRBD1

CDR3aa: CASSWDRGVDTQYF
CDR3nt: TGTGCCAGCAGCTGGGACAGGGGTGTGGATACGCAGTATTTT
len: 14
j_gene: TRBJ2-3
v_gene: TRBV7-6
abundance: NA
d_gene: TRBD1

CDR3aa: CASSSGEGWEKLFF
CDR3nt: TGCGCCAGCAGCTCGGGGGAAGGATGGGAAAAACTGTTTTTT
len: 14
j_gene: TRBJ1-4
v_gene: TRBV4-1
abundance: NA
d_gene: NA

CDR3aa: CASSQDAGTAYEQYF
CDR3nt: TGCGCCAGCAGCCAAGATGCGGGAACAGCCTACGAGCAGTACTTC
len: 15
j_gene: TRBJ2-7
v_gene: TRBV4-3
abundance: few
d_gene: NA

CDR3aa: CASSLGGLAGVRTGELFF
CDR3nt: TGTGCCAGCAGTTTAGGGGGACTAGCGGGAGTTAGGACCGGGGAGCTGTTTTTT
len: 18
j_gene: TRBJ2-2
v_gene: TRBV28
abundance: once
d_gene: TRBD2

CDR3aa: CASSGEPLAGGYEQYF
CDR3nt: TGTGCCAGCAGTGGCGAACCGCTAGCGGGGGGTTACGAGCAGTACTTC
len: 16
j_gene: TRBJ2-7
v_gene: TRBV6-2/TRBV6-3
abundance: NA
d_gene: TRBD2

CDR3aa: CASTGGPNEKLFF
CDR3nt: TGTGCCAGCACGGGGGGCCCTAATGAAAAACTGTTTTTT
len: 13
j_gene: TRBJ1-4
v_gene: TRBV6-5
abundance: NA
d_gene: NA

CDR3aa: CASRGTSSYEQYF
CDR3nt: TGTGCCAGCAGGGGGACTAGCTCCTACGAGCAGTACTTC
len: 13
j_gene: TRBJ2-7
v_gene: TRBV6-5
abundance: few
d_gene: TRBD2

CDR3aa: CATSPVGAETQYF
CDR3nt: TGTGCCACCAGTCCCGTGGGGGCAGAGACCCAGTACTTC
len: 13
j_gene: TRBJ2-5
v_gene: TRBV24-1
abundance: NA
d_gene: NA

CDR3aa: CASSALETQYF
CDR3nt: TGTGCCAGCAGTGCCCTAGAGACCCAGTACTTC
len: 11
j_gene: TRBJ2-5
v_gene: TRBV25-1
abundance: once
d_gene: NA

CDR3aa: CASSLVPSGGFDTQYF
CDR3nt: TGTGCCAGCAGCTTAGTCCCTAGCGGGGGCTTCGATACGCAGTATTTT
len: 16
j_gene: TRBJ2-3
v_gene: TRBV7-2
abundance: NA
d_gene: TRBD2

CDR3aa: CASSQGAQGHEQYF
CDR3nt: TGCGCCAGCAGCCAAGGAGCACAGGGCCACGAGCAGTACTTC
len: 14
j_gene: TRBJ2-7
v_gene: TRBV4-3
abundance: NA
d_gene: NA

CDR3aa: CASSRGQGDNQPQHF
CDR3nt: TGTGCCAGTAGTAGGGGACAGGGGGACAATCAGCCCCAGCATTTT
len: 15
j_gene: TRBJ1-5
v_gene: TRBV19
abundance: NA
d_gene: TRBD1

CDR3aa: CASSMGYKGARRETQYF
CDR3nt: TGTGCCAGTAGTATGGGGTACAAGGGAGCCCGCAGAGAGACCCAGTACTTC
len: 17
j_gene: TRBJ2-5
v_gene: TRBV19
abundance: NA
d_gene: NA

CDR3aa: CASRNFSRRDTQYF
CDR3nt: TGTGCCAGCCGGAATTTCTCCCGGCGGGATACGCAGTATTTT
len: 14
j_gene: TRBJ2-3
v_gene: TRBV6-5
abundance: many
d_gene: NA

CDR3aa: CASTTGTSSNNEQFF
CDR3nt: TGTGCCAGCACCACCGGGACTAGCAGTAACAATGAGCAGTTCTTC
len: 15
j_gene: TRBJ2-1
v_gene: TRBV7-6
abundance: NA
d_gene: TRBD2

CDR3aa: CASSLEQGGPSLNTEAFF
CDR3nt: TGCGCCAGCAGCTTGGAGCAGGGTGGGCCATCGTTGAACACTGAAGCTTTCTTT
len: 18
j_gene: TRBJ1-1
v_gene: TRBV5-1
abundance: once
d_gene: NA

CDR3aa: CASSGLGETQYF
CDR3nt: TGTGCCAGCAGCGGACTAGGGGAGACCCAGTACTTC
len: 12
j_gene: TRBJ2-5
v_gene: TRBV5-4
abundance: NA
d_gene: TRBD2

CDR3aa: CAWSFGGKETQYF
CDR3nt: TGTGCCTGGAGTTTTGGAGGGAAAGAGACCCAGTACTTC
len: 13
j_gene: TRBJ2-5
v_gene: TRBV30
abundance: NA
d_gene: NA

CDR3aa: CASSTDRGQNNEQFF
CDR3nt: TGTGCCAGTAGTACCGACAGGGGGCAAAACAATGAGCAGTTCTTC
len: 15
j_gene: TRBJ2-1
v_gene: TRBV19
abundance: NA
d_gene: TRBD1

CDR3aa: CAWSPLAVSGANVLTF
CDR3nt: TGTGCCTGGAGCCCGCTAGCAGTGAGTGGGGCCAACGTCCTGACTTTC
len: 16
j_gene: TRBJ2-6
v_gene: TRBV30
abundance: NA
d_gene: NA

CDR3aa: CASSLRPSVGGELFF
CDR3nt: TGTGCCAGCAGTTTACGACCTAGCGTGGGCGGGGAGCTGTTTTTT
len: 15
j_gene: TRBJ2-2
v_gene: TRBV27
abundance: few
d_gene: NA

CDR3aa: CASSPLTTALGEAFF
CDR3nt: TGCGCCAGCAGCCCTTTAACCACAGCCTTAGGTGAAGCTTTCTTT
len: 15
j_gene: TRBJ1-1
v_gene: TRBV5-1
abundance: NA
d_gene: NA

CDR3aa: CASSPGQSNEKLFF
CDR3nt: TGTGCCAGCAGCCCGGGACAGAGTAATGAAAAACTGTTTTTT
len: 14
j_gene: TRBJ1-4
v_gene: TRBV9
abundance: NA
d_gene: TRBD1

CDR3aa: CASSPTGQGSTDTQYF
CDR3nt: TGTGCCAGCAGCCCGACCGGACAGGGGAGCACAGATACGCAGTATTTT
len: 16
j_gene: TRBJ2-3
v_gene: TRBV9
abundance: NA
d_gene: TRBD1

CDR3aa: CASSQRTGANEKLFF
CDR3nt: TGTGCCAGCAGCCAAAGGACAGGGGCTAATGAAAAACTGTTTTTT
len: 15
j_gene: TRBJ1-4
v_gene: TRBV3-1/TRBV3-2
abundance: few
d_gene: TRBD1

CDR3aa: CASSATSGTAGELFF
CDR3nt: TGTGCCAGCAGTGCCACTAGCGGGACGGCCGGGGAGCTGTTTTTT
len: 15
j_gene: TRBJ2-2
v_gene: TRBV6-4
abundance: few
d_gene: TRBD2

CDR3aa: CASSLGQGASPLHF
CDR3nt: TGTGCCAGCAGCCTCGGACAGGGGGCATCACCCCTCCACTTT
len: 14
j_gene: TRBJ1-6
v_gene: TRBV4-2
abundance: NA
d_gene: TRBD1

CDR3aa: CASGSSGVFGETQYF
CDR3nt: TGTGCCAGCGGATCTAGCGGCGTATTCGGAGAGACCCAGTACTTC
len: 15
j_gene: TRBJ2-5
v_gene: TRBV2
abundance: NA
d_gene: TRBD2

CDR3aa: CASSLVGGISGFDF
CDR3nt: TGTGCCAGCAGCTTGGTCGGGGGGATTTCTGGGTTTGACTTC
len: 14
j_gene: TRBJ2-7
v_gene: TRBV5-6
abundance: once
d_gene: TRBD2

CDR3aa: CASGLVPGHEQFF
CDR3nt: TGTGCTAGTGGTTTGGTACCAGGGCATGAGCAGTTCTTC
len: 13
j_gene: TRBJ2-1
v_gene: TRBV12-5
abundance: NA
d_gene: NA

CDR3aa: CASSEGTAGNTIYF
CDR3nt: TGTGCCAGCAGTGAGGGGACAGCGGGAAACACCATATATTTT
len: 14
j_gene: TRBJ1-3
v_gene: TRBV2
abundance: once
d_gene: TRBD1

CDR3aa: CASRRTGPNQPQHF
CDR3nt: TGTGCCAGCAGACGGACAGGTCCAAATCAGCCCCAGCATTTT
len: 14
j_gene: TRBJ1-5
v_gene: TRBV28
abundance: few
d_gene: TRBD1

CDR3aa: CASSRADGAGGSPLHF
CDR3nt: TGTGCCAGCAGCCGAGCGGACGGCGCAGGTGGTTCACCCCTCCACTTT
len: 16
j_gene: TRBJ1-6
v_gene: TRBV3-1/TRBV3-2
abundance: NA
d_gene: NA

CDR3aa: CATSRSLAVRQETQYF
CDR3nt: TGTGCCACCAGCAGATCCCTAGCGGTCCGACAAGAGACCCAGTACTTC
len: 16
j_gene: TRBJ2-5
v_gene: TRBV15
abundance: NA
d_gene: TRBD2

CDR3aa: CASSVKRSGLNTGELFF
CDR3nt: TGTGCCAGCAGCGTAAAAAGGAGTGGTCTGAACACCGGGGAGCTGTTTTTT
len: 17
j_gene: TRBJ2-2
v_gene: TRBV9
abundance: NA
d_gene: NA

CDR3aa: CASSHDGDSGNTIYF
CDR3nt: TGCGCCAGCAGCCATGACGGAGACTCTGGAAACACCATATATTTT
len: 15
j_gene: TRBJ1-3
v_gene: TRBV5-1
abundance: few
d_gene: NA

CDR3aa: CASGLQGTEAFF
CDR3nt: TGTGCCAGCGGACTCCAAGGAACTGAAGCTTTCTTT
len: 12
j_gene: TRBJ1-1
v_gene: TRBV3-1/TRBV3-2
abundance: NA
d_gene: NA

CDR3aa: CASRLAGAQQETQYF
CDR3nt: TGTGCCAGTAGACTAGCGGGAGCCCAACAAGAGACCCAGTACTTC
len: 15
j_gene: TRBJ2-5
v_gene: TRBV19
abundance: once
d_gene: TRBD2

CDR3aa: CASRVQNSPLHF
CDR3nt: TGTGCCAGCAGGGTACAGAATTCACCCCTCCACTTT
len: 12
j_gene: TRBJ1-6
v_gene: TRBV6-6
abundance: NA
d_gene: NA

CDR3aa: CASSVGHTSTNEKLFF
CDR3nt: TGTGCCAGCAGCGTAGGCCACACATCGACTAATGAAAAACTGTTTTTT
len: 16
j_gene: TRBJ1-4
v_gene: TRBV9
abundance: NA
d_gene: NA

CDR3aa: CASTIPGHLNYGYTF
CDR3nt: TGTGCCAGCACGATACCGGGACACTTAAACTATGGCTACACCTTC
len: 15
j_gene: TRBJ1-2
v_gene: TRBV6-5
abundance: NA
d_gene: NA

CDR3aa: CASTSGRGLNTEAFF
CDR3nt: TGTGCCAGCACCTCGGGCAGGGGATTGAACACTGAAGCTTTCTTT
len: 15
j_gene: TRBJ1-1
v_gene: TRBV27
abundance: NA
d_gene: NA

CDR3aa: CASSLTGSTEAFF
CDR3nt: TGTGCCAGCAGCTTAACAGGGTCCACTGAAGCTTTCTTT
len: 13
j_gene: TRBJ1-1
v_gene: TRBV7-9
abundance: NA
d_gene: NA

CDR3aa: CASSPDRGLGGYTF
CDR3nt: TGTGCCAGCAGCCCCGACAGGGGGCTAGGAGGCTACACCTTC
len: 14
j_gene: TRBJ1-2
v_gene: TRBV6-5
abundance: NA
d_gene: TRBD1

CDR3aa: CASSIKPGQLNINYGYTF
CDR3nt: TGTGCCAGTAGTATAAAGCCGGGACAGCTCAACATTAACTATGGCTACACCTTC
len: 18
j_gene: TRBJ1-2
v_gene: TRBV19
abundance: NA
d_gene: TRBD1

CDR3aa: CASSLRLTSTDTQYF
CDR3nt: TGTGCCAGCTCACTCCGACTTACTAGCACAGATACGCAGTATTTT
len: 15
j_gene: TRBJ2-3
v_gene: TRBV18
abundance: NA
d_gene: NA

CDR3aa: CASSSTGYNEQFF
CDR3nt: TGTGCCAGCAGCTCGACAGGTTACAATGAGCAGTTCTTC
len: 13
j_gene: TRBJ2-1
v_gene: TRBV12-3/TRBV12-4
abundance: NA
d_gene: NA

CDR3aa: CASSSKGLAGESSYNEQFF
CDR3nt: TGTGCCAGCTCATCAAAGGGACTAGCGGGGGAAAGCTCCTACAATGAGCAGTTCTTC
len: 19
j_gene: TRBJ2-1
v_gene: TRBV18
abundance: NA
d_gene: TRBD2

CDR3aa: CASSPGQRYEQYF
CDR3nt: TGTGCCAGCAGCCCTGGACAGAGATACGAGCAGTACTTC
len: 13
j_gene: TRBJ2-7
v_gene: TRBV12-3/TRBV12-4
abundance: once
d_gene: NA

CDR3aa: CASSLKSDRSQYF
CDR3nt: TGTGCCAGTAGCCTTAAATCGGACAGGTCGCAGTATTTT
len: 13
j_gene: TRBJ2-3
v_gene: TRBV19
abundance: NA
d_gene: TRBD1

CDR3aa: CASSPRGRGLSYEQYF
CDR3nt: TGTGCCAGTAGTCCCCGGGGGAGAGGGCTCTCCTACGAGCAGTACTTC
len: 16
j_gene: TRBJ2-7
v_gene: TRBV19
abundance: NA
d_gene: NA

CDR3aa: CASSERGTNEKLFF
CDR3nt: TGTGCCAGCAGCGAAAGGGGCACTAATGAAAAACTGTTTTTT
len: 14
j_gene: TRBJ1-4
v_gene: TRBV3-1/TRBV3-2
abundance: once
d_gene: NA

CDR3aa: CASSSTGVTF
CDR3nt: TGTGCCAGCAGCTCGACAGGGGTCACCTTC
len: 10
j_gene: TRBJ1-2
v_gene: TRBV2
abundance: NA
d_gene: TRBD1

CDR3aa: CASSLLVTGELFF
CDR3nt: TGTGCCAGCAGCCTGCTAGTCACCGGGGAGCTGTTTTTT
len: 13
j_gene: TRBJ2-2
v_gene: TRBV5-5
abundance: once
d_gene: NA